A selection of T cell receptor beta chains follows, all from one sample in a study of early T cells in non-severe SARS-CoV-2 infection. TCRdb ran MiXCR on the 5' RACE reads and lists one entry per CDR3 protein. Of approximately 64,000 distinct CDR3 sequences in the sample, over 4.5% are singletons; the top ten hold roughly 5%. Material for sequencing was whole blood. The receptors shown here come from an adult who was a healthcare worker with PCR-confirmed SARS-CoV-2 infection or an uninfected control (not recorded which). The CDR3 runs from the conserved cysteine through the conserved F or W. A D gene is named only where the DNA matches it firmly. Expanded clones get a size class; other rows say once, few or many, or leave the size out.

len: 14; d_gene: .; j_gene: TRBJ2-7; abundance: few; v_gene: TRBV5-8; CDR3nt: TGTGCCAGCAGCTTTAACATCCTCTCCTACGAGCAGTACTTC; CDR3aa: CASSFNILSYEQYF
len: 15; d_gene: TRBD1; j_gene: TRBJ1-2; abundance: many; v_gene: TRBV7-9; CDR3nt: TGTGCCAGCAGCTTAACAGGGGAGGAGGTCTATGGCTACACCTTC; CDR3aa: CASSLTGEEVYGYTF
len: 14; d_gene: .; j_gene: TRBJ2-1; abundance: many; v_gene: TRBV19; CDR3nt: TGTGCCAGTACCCAGGGTCGCGGGTTTAATGAGCAGTTCTTC; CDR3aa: CASTQGRGFNEQFF
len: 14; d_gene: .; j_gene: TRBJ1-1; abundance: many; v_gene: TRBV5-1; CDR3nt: TGCGCCAGCAGCTTGACCACCACAGGGCCTGAAGCTTTCTTT; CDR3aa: CASSLTTTGPEAFF
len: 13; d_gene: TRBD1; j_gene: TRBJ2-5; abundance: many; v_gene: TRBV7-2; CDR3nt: TGTGCCAGCAAACAGGGGTTTCAAGAGACCCAGTACTTC; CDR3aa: CASKQGFQETQYF
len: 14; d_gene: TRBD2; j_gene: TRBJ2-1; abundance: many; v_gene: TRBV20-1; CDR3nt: TGCAGTGCTAGTCTAGCGGCCTCCTACAATGAGCAGTTCTTC; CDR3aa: CSASLAASYNEQFF
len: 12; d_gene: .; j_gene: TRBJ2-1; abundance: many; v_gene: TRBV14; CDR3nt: TGTGCCAGCAGCCAAGTCCGGAATGAGCAGTTCTTC; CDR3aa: CASSQVRNEQFF
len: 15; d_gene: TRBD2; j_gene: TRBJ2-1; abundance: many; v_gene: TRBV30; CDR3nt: TGTGCCTGGAGTCCTACTAGCGGGGGATACAATGAGCAGTTCTTC; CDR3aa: CAWSPTSGGYNEQFF
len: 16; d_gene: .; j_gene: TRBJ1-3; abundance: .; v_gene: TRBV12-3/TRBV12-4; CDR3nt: TGTGCCAGCAGTTTTATTGTGACGAGCTCTGGAAACACCATATATTTT; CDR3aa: CASSFIVTSSGNTIYF
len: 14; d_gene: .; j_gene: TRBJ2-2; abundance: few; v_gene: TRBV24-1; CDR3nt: TGTGCCACCAATGCGGCAGAGAACACCGGGGAGCTGTTTTTT; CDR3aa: CATNAAENTGELFF
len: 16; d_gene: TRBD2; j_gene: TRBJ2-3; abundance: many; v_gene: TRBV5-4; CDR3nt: TGTGCCAGCAGGATCGGGTGGACTAGCGGCACAGATACGCAGTATTTT; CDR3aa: CASRIGWTSGTDTQYF
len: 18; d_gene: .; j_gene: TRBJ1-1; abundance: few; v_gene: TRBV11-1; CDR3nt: TGTGCCAGCAGGCTCCCGATACACTTCAGAGGGTTGGACACTGAAGCTTTCTTT; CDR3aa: CASRLPIHFRGLDTEAFF
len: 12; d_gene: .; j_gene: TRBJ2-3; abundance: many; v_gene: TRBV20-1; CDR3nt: TGCAGTGCTAGACTAGTCGGGGATACGCAGTATTTT; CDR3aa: CSARLVGDTQYF
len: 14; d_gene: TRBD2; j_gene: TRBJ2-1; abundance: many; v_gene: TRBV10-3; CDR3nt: TGTGCCATCAGTGACACTAGCGGGGACAATGAGCAGTTCTTC; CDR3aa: CAISDTSGDNEQFF